The 32 T cell receptor beta chains reported below all come from one sample, sequenced in a study of OX40 agonist ivuxolimab in advanced cancers. The data were produced by immunoSEQ multiplex PCR, yet TCRdb's version contains in-frame clones alone and is incomplete. The repertoire includes roughly 64,000 clones, around 89% of them detected once, and around an eighth sits in the top ten. Sequencing used CD4+ or CD8+ T cells sorted from blood, obtained in a trial of the OX40 agonist ivuxolimab. The receptors here all came from an adult with an advanced solid tumor such as melanoma, head and neck, liver or kidney cancer.

The rearrangement uses TRBV2 and TRBJ1-1; TRBD1 might be the D (6 bases). The CDR3 sequence is 13 residues long. Trimming took off 5 bases at V and 4 bases at J, with 11 bases between the two ends. The germline CDR1 and CDR2 sequences are SNHLY and FYNNEI. The CDR3 reads CASSLGGGTEAFF. The DNA of the CDR3 is TGTGCCAGCAGTCTCGGGGGCGGCACTGAAGCTTTCTTT.

This clone is a singleton in its sample. This rearrangement joins TRBV4-1 to TRBJ2-7; 11 bases fit TRBD1. The length of the CDR3 is 14 residues. V dropped 5 bases and J dropped 5; count of bases not matched to a gene: 5. Germline lookup yields CDR1 MGHRA and CDR2 YSYEKL. DNA for the CDR3: TGCGCCAGCAGCGAGGGACAGGGGGTCCACGAGCAGTACTTC. Its translation: CASSEGQGVHEQYF.

The V call is TRBV6-5, the J call TRBJ2-7, with 7 bases aligning to TRBD1. The CDR3 consists of 13 residues. V was pared by 2 bases and J by 5 bases, with 3 bases of the junction left unmatched. Germline CDR1 reads MNHEY; CDR2 reads SVGAGI. The CDR3 DNA is TGTGCCAGCAGTTACGACAGGGTCGACGAGCAGTACTTC. It codes for CASSYDRVDEQYF.

The V and J genes are TRBV14 and TRBJ2-7; 11 nucleotides agree with TRBD2. The CDR3 loop spans 16 amino acids. V was clipped by 0 bases and J by 3 bases; unmatched bases: 4. Germline CDR1 and CDR2: SGHDN and FVKESK. The CDR3 protein is CASSQDPSGRFYEQYF. The CDR3 nucleotides read TGTGCCAGCAGCCAAGACCCTAGCGGGAGGTTCTACGAGCAGTACTTC.

The chain uses TRBV5-1 and TRBJ2-1; TRBD2 matches 11 bases. After removal of 0 bases from V and 9 bases from J, the junction contained 5 bases not matched to a gene. The CDR3 sequence is 15 residues long. Germline V CDR1 and CDR2: SGHRS, YFSETQ. The CDR3 reads CASSLEASGGLEQFF. The CDR3 DNA is TGCGCCAGCAGCTTGGAAGCTAGCGGGGGGCTTGAGCAGTTCTTC.

This sequence joins TRBV4-1 and TRBJ1-5; 10 bases are shared with TRBD1. From germline, CDR1 is MGHRA and CDR2 YSYEKL. The CDR3 is 14 residues long. J was trimmed by 5 bases and V by 5 bases; bases with no gene match: 3. Written as DNA, the CDR3 is TGCGCCAGCAGCTACGGACAGGGGGATCAGCCCCAGCATTTT. Translated: CASSYGQGDQPQHF.

J is TRBJ2-7 and V is TRBV18; 12 bases map to TRBD2. V gave up 2 bases and J gave up 3 bases; unmatched junction bases: 2. The CDR3 is 15 residues long. Per germline, CDR1 KGHSH and CDR2 LQKENI. DNA for the CDR3: TGTGCCAGCTCACCAGCGACTAGCGGGGGCTACGAGCAGTACTTC. It yields the protein CASSPATSGGYEQYF.

The rearrangement links TRBV28 to TRBJ2-5; the match to TRBD2 covers 11 bases. In germline, CDR1 is MDHEN, CDR2 SYDVKM. The V segment lost 3 bases and the J segment 2 bases; nucleotides outside the gene matches: 2. The CDR3 loop spans 15 amino acids. DNA of the CDR3: TGTGCCAGCAGTTTGACTAGCGGGGATCAAGAGACCCAGTACTTC. This codes for CASSLTSGDQETQYF.

The chain couples TRBV29-1 to TRBJ2-2, with D unclear. The CDR3 runs 14 residues. V was shortened by 1 base and J by 2 bases, with 8 bases between the two germline ends. In germline, CDR1 is SQVTM, CDR2 ANQGSEA. CDR3 bases: TGCAGCGTTGAAGGGGCACCTAACACCGGGGAGCTGTTTTTT. As protein: CSVEGAPNTGELFF.

The CDR3 reads CAWSLTGGIIEQYF. The CDR3 DNA sequence: TGTGCCTGGAGTTTGACGGGAGGGATTATCGAGCAGTACTTC. The chain combines TRBV30 with TRBJ2-7; 8 nucleotides line up with TRBD2. V shed 2 bases and J 6 bases; nucleotides not matched to a gene: 9. The germline gives CDR1 GTSNPN, CDR2 SVGIG (reference sequence). The CDR3 has 14 amino acids.

The rearrangement joins TRBV29-1 to TRBJ1-1; D is possibly TRBD1 (6 bases). This CDR3 region has 13 residues. The V end was cut by 7 bases, the J end by 6 bases, with 18 bases between. CDR1 is SQVTM, CDR2 ANQGSEA, per germline. The CDR3 nucleotides read TGCAGCGCACAGGGAGGGTATTTCGCTGAAGCTTTCTTT. Protein: CSAQGGYFAEAFF. Filled out from reference TRBV29-1 and TRBJ1-1, the complete variable domain reads SAVISQKPSRDICQRGTSLTIQCQVDSQVTMMFWYRQQPGQSLTLIATANQGSEATYESGFVIDKFPISRPNLTFSTLTVSNMSPEDSSIYLCSAQGGYFAEAFFGQGTRLTVV.

The chain carries TRBV29-1 and TRBJ2-7, with 8 bases aligning to TRBD2. Per germline, CDR1 SQVTM and CDR2 ANQGSEA. The CDR3 is 14 residues long. J lost 1 base, V lost 6 bases, and 8 bases had no gene match. The DNA for the CDR3 is TGCAGCGTCTTGGGACTAGAGGGGTCCTACGAGCAGTACTTC. It encodes CSVLGLEGSYEQYF.

J is TRBJ2-7 and V is TRBV2, with D tentatively TRBD2 (7 bases). With 7 bases removed from V and 2 bases from J, the gap between germline ends came to 9 bases. The CDR3 has 12 amino acids. Germline CDR1 SNHLY, CDR2 FYNNEI. CDR3 loop: CASNGGPYEQYF. CDR3 DNA sequence: TGTGCCAGCAACGGGGGGCCCTACGAGCAGTACTTC.

CDR3 DNA sequence: TGTGCCAGCCAGGACGAGACGAGCACCGGGGAGCTGTTTTTT. Translated, it gives CASQDETSTGELFF. The rearrangement joins TRBV27 to TRBJ2-2; no reliable D call. The V end was cut by 8 bases, the J end by 4 bases, with 14 bases between. Germline lookup yields CDR1 MNHEY and CDR2 SMNVEV (reference sequence). The CDR3 extends over 14 amino acids.

V gene TRBV27 combines with J gene TRBJ2-7; possible D gene TRBD2, 7 bases. V was clipped by 6 bases and J by 0 bases, with 15 bases between them. The germline CDR1 and CDR2 sequences are MNHEY and SMNVEV (reference sequence). The CDR3 runs to 15 residues. CDR3 protein: CASRTTGTTSYEQYF. The CDR3 coding sequence is TGTGCCAGCAGAACCACAGGGACTACCTCCTACGAGCAGTACTTC.

The chain carries TRBV6-1 and TRBJ2-7, with D perhaps matching TRBD1 or TRBD2 (6 bases each). The V gene's germline CDR1 is MNHNS and CDR2 SASEGT. Trimming left V 6 bases short and J 0 bases short, with 9 bases between. This CDR3 region has 13 residues. The CDR3 sequence: CASRGGASYEQYF. In DNA form, the CDR3 reads TGTGCCAGCAGGGGGGGCGCCTCCTACGAGCAGTACTTC.

The J gene is TRBJ1-2, the V gene TRBV10-3; no definite D call. V lost 4 bases, J lost 8 bases, and 5 bases lay in between. CDR1 and CDR2 from the germline V gene are ENHRY and SYGVKD. This CDR3 region has 10 residues. The CDR3 loop reads CAISAGGYTF. The CDR3 DNA reads TGTGCCATCAGTGCCGGCGGCTACACCTTC.

The rearrangement joins TRBV11-2 to TRBJ2-7; D call uncertain. This CDR3 is 14 amino acids long. Deletions cut 4 bases from V and 0 bases from J, with 10 bases between. Germline CDR1 reads SGHAT; CDR2 reads FQNNGV. CDR3 sequence reads: CASSSDPSSYEQYF. CDR3 DNA: TGTGCCAGCAGCTCCGACCCGAGCTCCTACGAGCAGTACTTC.

The rearrangement joins TRBV27 to TRBJ1-1, with 11 bases identical to TRBD1. Germline trimming cut 3 bases from V and 4 bases from J; bases unmatched to any gene: 10. This CDR3 has 17 amino acids. The germline gives CDR1 MNHEY, CDR2 SMNVEV (reference sequence). The CDR3 DNA is TGTGCCAGCAGTTTCCTGGGACAGGGGGAGGGGAGCACTGAAGCTTTCTTT. It encodes CASSFLGQGEGSTEAFF.

The V call is TRBV7-8, the J call TRBJ1-5; TRBD1 matches 12 bases. The ends lost 8 bases at V and 6 bases at J; junction bases unmatched: 5. CDR1 is SGHVS, CDR2 FQNEAQ, per germline. This CDR3 contains 14 residues. The CDR3 reads CASGTGGGGQPQHF. Written as DNA, the CDR3 is TGTGCCAGCGGGACAGGGGGCGGAGGTCAGCCCCAGCATTTT.

This sequence joins TRBV27 and TRBJ2-7, with D perhaps TRBD1 (5 bases). The CDR3 loop spans 18 amino acids. Trimming shortened V by 3 bases and J by 4 bases, and 25 bases separated the two germline ends. Germline lookup yields CDR1 MNHEY and CDR2 SMNVEV (reference sequence). The CDR3: CASSLGLRQGNGPYEQYF. The CDR3 region has the DNA TGTGCCAGCAGTTTGGGCTTGCGGCAGGGCAACGGACCATACGAGCAGTACTTC.

The rearrangement joins TRBV7-9 to TRBJ2-7; 8 bases line up with TRBD2. Trimming cost V 8 bases and J 6 bases; bases outside gene matches: 6. The length of the CDR3 is 12 residues. Germline V gene lookup returns CDR1 SEHNR and CDR2 FQNEAQ (reference sequence). The CDR3 spells CASLVGGGEQYF. In nucleotides, the CDR3 is TGTGCCAGCCTCGTCGGGGGGGGCGAGCAGTACTTC.

The chain is built from TRBV6-6 and TRBJ1-1, with no clear D. The CDR3 sequence is 16 residues long. CDR1 is MNHNY, CDR2 SVGAGI, per germline (reference sequence). V shed 0 bases and J shed 4 bases, with 15 bases lying between them. CDR3 in amino acids: CASSYSKSVKGTEAFF. The CDR3 nucleotides are TGTGCCAGCAGTTACTCGAAATCGGTGAAGGGCACTGAAGCTTTCTTT.

The chain couples TRBV27 to TRBJ2-3; 10 nucleotides match TRBD2. This CDR3 spans 21 amino acids. The V and J ends lost 2 bases and 2 bases, in that order; junction bases with no gene match: 19. Germline V gene lookup returns CDR1 MNHEY and CDR2 SMNVEV (reference sequence). The CDR3 nucleotides read TGTGCCAGCAGTTTAGCTTGGACAGCCGGGACTAGCGAGCCCTACACAGATACGCAGTATTTT. Encoded protein: CASSLAWTAGTSEPYTDTQYF.

V usage is TRBV5-4 and J usage is TRBJ1-3, with 8 bases matching TRBD1. Germline trimming cut 2 bases from V and 0 bases from J; bases unmatched to any gene: 1. This CDR3 has 15 residues. Germline V gives CDR1 SGHNT, CDR2 YYREEE (reference sequence). CDR3 sequence reads: CASSFGTGSGNTIYF. As DNA, the CDR3 is TGTGCCAGCAGCTTCGGGACAGGCTCTGGAAACACCATATATTTT.

This clone was seen only once. V and J are TRBV2 and TRBJ2-7; D not resolved. Trimming removed 4 bases from V and 4 bases from J, with 8 bases in between. The germline V gene encodes CDR1 SNHLY and CDR2 FYNNEI. CDR3 length equals 12 residues. The DNA for the CDR3 is TGTGCCAGCAGTGTTGTCGGGTACGAGCAGTACTTC. Amino acids: CASSVVGYEQYF.

This chain uses TRBV28 with TRBJ2-7, with 13 bases identical to TRBD2. V lost 10 bases to trimming and J lost 4 bases; unmatched junction nucleotides: 7. CDR1 is MDHEN and CDR2 is SYDVKM in the germline V gene. There are 14 residues in the CDR3. In DNA, the CDR3 is TGTGCCATCACACTAGCGGGAGGGCCATACGAGCAGTACTTC. Translation gives CAITLAGGPYEQYF.

The gene calls are TRBV27 and TRBJ2-1, with D maybe TRBD2 (5 bases). Deletions cut 5 bases from V and 10 bases from J, with 18 bases between. CDR3 size: 14 residues. Germline lookup yields CDR1 MNHEY and CDR2 SMNVEV (reference sequence). The CDR3 nucleotides are TGTGCCAGCAGTGTTCTTAGCGCGGGCGGGGAGCAGTTCTTC. Amino acid sequence: CASSVLSAGGEQFF.

The chain has TRBV19 and TRBJ2-7; D gene ambiguous. CDR3 length: 12 amino acids. Trimming pared 5 bases from V and 7 bases from J, leaving 12 bases between. CDR1 is LNHDA, CDR2 SQIVND, per germline (reference sequence). The CDR3 nucleotides read TGTGCCAGTAGTCCGAGAATCGGGGAGCAGTACTTC. It translates to CASSPRIGEQYF.

The table lists this clone with a count of one. V usage is TRBV5-1 and J usage is TRBJ2-1; D not resolved. The V and J ends lost 1 base and 0 bases respectively, with 11 bases between them. CDR1 and CDR2 (germline): SGHRS, YFSETQ. The CDR3 runs to 16 residues. In DNA form, the CDR3 reads TGCGCCAGCAGCTTGCGCCCTGATAGCTCCTACAATGAGCAGTTCTTC. This codes for CASSLRPDSSYNEQFF.

This clone was observed once. The chain carries TRBV13 and TRBJ2-7, with D hard to call. The CDR3 consists of 12 residues. Trimming shortened V by 4 bases and J by 3 bases, and 7 bases separated the two germline ends. Germline V gene lookup returns CDR1 PRHDT and CDR2 FYEKMQ (reference sequence). The DNA for the CDR3 is TGTGCCAGCAGCTCACAATTCTACGAGCAGTACTTC. This translates into CASSSQFYEQYF.

The chain couples TRBV4-2 to TRBJ2-7; 8 positions agree with TRBD2. The CDR3 loop spans 15 amino acids. Germline V lookup: CDR1 LGHNA, CDR2 YNFKEQ. The V segment lost 3 bases and the J segment 5 bases; nucleotides outside the gene matches: 9. The chain's CDR3 is CASSQFGGGRNEQYF. The CDR3, as DNA: TGTGCCAGCAGCCAGTTCGGGGGGGGTCGCAACGAGCAGTACTTC.